The rows below give T cell receptor beta chains drawn from one sample of a study of Ad26.COV2.S vaccination and SARS-CoV-2 variants. The protocol was immunoSEQ multiplex PCR, while the TCRdb copy is restricted to in-frame clones and leaves out a portion. The sample holds hundreds of thousands of clones, around 89% seen once. Specimen: peripheral blood, collected in a trial of Ad26.COV2.S vaccine versus placebo. These receptors all stem from a person aged 18-65 years who received the Ad26.COV2.S COVID-19 vaccine or a placebo. CDR3s include the opening cysteine and the closing phenylalanine or tryptophan. The D gene is left open where the match is weak. A row's size may be missing; if present it is once, few, many or a size class.

NA,TRBV11-2,TRBJ1-4,NA,TGTGCCAGCAGCTTAGTGGGCTACTTTGAAAAACTGTTTTTT,CASSLVGYFEKLFF
NA,TRBV19,TRBJ2-1,NA,TGTGCCAGTAGTATTTTCCTCAGGGGTCGGGATGAGCAGTTCTTC,CASSIFLRGRDEQFF
NA,TRBV2,TRBJ1-1,NA,TGTGCCAGCAGTGAATTGAGGAACACTGAAGCTTTCTTT,CASSELRNTEAFF
TRBD1,TRBV6-5,TRBJ1-2,NA,TGTGCCAGCGGAGACAGGGCAAACTATGGCTACACCTTC,CASGDRANYGYTF
NA,TRBV5-1,TRBJ2-1,NA,TGCGCCAGCAGCCCCTTAGGGCGGGCCTACAATGAGCAGTTCTTC,CASSPLGRAYNEQFF
NA,TRBV9,TRBJ1-1,NA,TGTGCCAGCAGCCTGGGCACTAACACTGAAGCTTTCTTT,CASSLGTNTEAFF
NA,TRBV15,TRBJ2-7,NA,TGTGCCACCAGCAGAAGGACTCCTTCCTACGAGCAGTACTTC,CATSRRTPSYEQYF
TRBD1,TRBV19,TRBJ2-6,few,TGTGCCAGTAGCCCCCCCCGGGACAGGGGACGGGCTGGGGCCAACGTCCTGACTTTC,CASSPPRDRGRAGANVLTF
TRBD1,TRBV7-9,TRBJ2-7,NA,TGTGCCAGCAGCTTTCCGCCCGGGACAGGGACCCACGAGCAGTACTTC,CASSFPPGTGTHEQYF
TRBD1,TRBV24-1,TRBJ1-2,NA,TGTGCCACCAGTGACCCCGGGACAGAGACCTATGGCTACACCTTC,CATSDPGTETYGYTF
NA,TRBV6-5,TRBJ1-3,NA,TGTGCCAGCAGTTATCAAGTCTCTGGAAACACCATATATTTT,CASSYQVSGNTIYF
TRBD2,TRBV3-1/TRBV3-2,TRBJ2-3,NA,TGTGCCAGCAGCCAAGTCACGGGAGGCCCCACAGATACGCAGTATTTT,CASSQVTGGPTDTQYF
NA,TRBV3-1/TRBV3-2,TRBJ1-3,NA,TGTGCCAGCAGCCCAGGAGGAAACACCATATATTTT,CASSPGGNTIYF
TRBD1,TRBV7-9,TRBJ2-3,NA,TGTGCCAGCAGCTTAGGGGACAGGGTTCAAGATACGCAGTATTTT,CASSLGDRVQDTQYF
TRBD2,TRBV7-8,TRBJ2-7,NA,TGTGCCAGCAGCTTAGGTCCCGGAGCGGGAGCGTACGAGCAGTACTTC,CASSLGPGAGAYEQYF
NA,TRBV5-4,TRBJ2-7,NA,TGTGCCAGCAGCTCCGGGATCCGATACGAGCAGTACTTC,CASSSGIRYEQYF
NA,TRBV2,TRBJ2-3,NA,TGTGCCAGCCGGGGATTTAGCACAGATACGCAGTATTTT,CASRGFSTDTQYF
TRBD2,TRBV7-2,TRBJ2-7,once,TGTGCCAGCAGCTTAAGGGAGGGGTTCGCCTACGAGCAGTACTTC,CASSLREGFAYEQYF
NA,TRBV16,TRBJ1-1,NA,TGTGCCAGCAGCCTGCGGGGGAAATGGTACACTGAAGCTTTCTTT,CASSLRGKWYTEAFF
TRBD2,TRBV2,TRBJ2-1,NA,TGTGCCAGCAGTGGTGGACTAGCGGAGTACAATGAGCAGTTCTTC,CASSGGLAEYNEQFF
TRBD1,TRBV15,TRBJ1-6,few,TGTGCCACCAGCAGAACCGGGACAGGGAGAGGATCACCCCTCCACTTT,CATSRTGTGRGSPLHF
NA,TRBV15,TRBJ1-5,NA,TGTGCCACCAGCAGAGATAGAGATTTTGGCAATCAGCCCCAGCATTTT,CATSRDRDFGNQPQHF
TRBD1,TRBV30,TRBJ2-2,NA,TGTGCCTGGATGGGCAGGGGGCTGTCCGGGGAGCTGTTTTTT,CAWMGRGLSGELFF
NA,TRBV30,TRBJ2-1,NA,TGTGCCTGGAGTGGAGGGTCGAGCTCCTACAATGAGCAGTTCTTC,CAWSGGSSSYNEQFF
NA,TRBV4-2,TRBJ1-1,NA,TGTGCCAGCAGCCAAGAAGGACGAATGAACACTGAAGCTTTCTTT,CASSQEGRMNTEAFF
NA,TRBV27,TRBJ2-1,NA,TGTGCCAGCAGTTTTAATGGGCAAAACAATGAGCAGTTCTTC,CASSFNGQNNEQFF
TRBD2,TRBV7-9,TRBJ2-3,once,TGTGCCAGCCCTAGCGGGGAGCGCACAGATACGCAGTATTTT,CASPSGERTDTQYF
TRBD1,TRBV3-1/TRBV3-2,TRBJ1-5,NA,TGTGCCAGCAGCCCGGGACAGGATAATCAGCCCCAGCATTTT,CASSPGQDNQPQHF
TRBD1,TRBV7-2,TRBJ2-7,NA,TGTGCCAGCAGCTTAGGGGACAGGGCCTCCTACGAGCAGTACTTC,CASSLGDRASYEQYF
NA,TRBV13,TRBJ1-5,NA,TGTGCCAGCAGCTTAGGTGGTCAGCCCCAGCATTTT,CASSLGGQPQHF
NA,TRBV10-3,TRBJ2-1,NA,TGTGCCATCAGTGGGATTTTTTCCTCCTACAATGAGCAGTTCTTC,CAISGIFSSYNEQFF
TRBD1,TRBV24-1,TRBJ1-2,NA,TGTGCCACCAGTGATTGGACAGGGGCCTATGGCTACACCTTC,CATSDWTGAYGYTF
TRBD2,TRBV4-3,TRBJ2-7,NA,TGCGCCAGCAGCCAAGATCCTTCCGGGACTAGATGGAACGAGCAGTACTTC,CASSQDPSGTRWNEQYF
TRBD2,TRBV7-9,TRBJ2-7,NA,TGTGCCAGCGCTCGCGGCGGGAGTTACGAGCAGTACTTC,CASARGGSYEQYF
NA,TRBV19,TRBJ1-4,once,TGTGCCAGTAGTATACGACTAACTAATGAAAAACTGTTTTTT,CASSIRLTNEKLFF
TRBD2,TRBV6-1,TRBJ2-3,NA,TGTGCCAGCAGTGTGTGGACTAGCGGAGGCACAGATACGCAGTATTTT,CASSVWTSGGTDTQYF
NA,TRBV4-1,TRBJ2-7,NA,TGCGCCAGTGCGTCTTGGGGGAATAGCTACGAGCAGTACTTC,CASASWGNSYEQYF